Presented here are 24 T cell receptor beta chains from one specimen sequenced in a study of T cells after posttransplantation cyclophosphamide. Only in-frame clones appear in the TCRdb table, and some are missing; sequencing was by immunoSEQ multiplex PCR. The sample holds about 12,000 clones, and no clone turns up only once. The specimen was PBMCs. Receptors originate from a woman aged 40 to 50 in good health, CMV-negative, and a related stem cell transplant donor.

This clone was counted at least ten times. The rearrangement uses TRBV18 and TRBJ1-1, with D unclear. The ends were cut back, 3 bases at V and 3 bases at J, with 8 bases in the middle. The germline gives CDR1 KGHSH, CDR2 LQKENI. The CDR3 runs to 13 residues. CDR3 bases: TGTGCCAGCTCACCCGCGGTGGACACTGAAGCTTTCTTT. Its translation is CASSPAVDTEAFF.

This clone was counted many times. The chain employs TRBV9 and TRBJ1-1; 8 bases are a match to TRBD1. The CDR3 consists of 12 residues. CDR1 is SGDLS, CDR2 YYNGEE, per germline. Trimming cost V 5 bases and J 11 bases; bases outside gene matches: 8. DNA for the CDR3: TGTGCCAGCAGGGGGATCAGGGGGCCGGCTTTCTTT. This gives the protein CASRGIRGPAFF. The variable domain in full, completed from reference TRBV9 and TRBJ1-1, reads DSGVTQTPKHLITATGQRVTLRCSPRSGDLSVYWYQQSLDQGLQFLIQYYNGEERAKGNILERFSAQQFPDLHSELNLSSLELGDSALYFCASRGIRGPAFFGQGTRLTVV.

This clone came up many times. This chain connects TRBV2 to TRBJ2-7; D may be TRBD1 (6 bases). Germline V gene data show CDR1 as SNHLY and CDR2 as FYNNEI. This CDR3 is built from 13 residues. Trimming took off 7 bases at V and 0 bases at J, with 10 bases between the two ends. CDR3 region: CASIRDNSYEQYF. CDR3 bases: TGTGCCAGCATCCGGGACAACTCCTACGAGCAGTACTTC.

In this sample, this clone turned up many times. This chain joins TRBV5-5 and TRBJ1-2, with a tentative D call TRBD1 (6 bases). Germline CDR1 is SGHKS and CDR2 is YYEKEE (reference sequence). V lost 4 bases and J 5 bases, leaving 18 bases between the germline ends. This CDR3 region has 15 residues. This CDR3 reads CASSNPIGQRYGYTF. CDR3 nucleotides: TGTGCCAGCAGCAACCCTATAGGACAGAGATATGGCTACACCTTC.

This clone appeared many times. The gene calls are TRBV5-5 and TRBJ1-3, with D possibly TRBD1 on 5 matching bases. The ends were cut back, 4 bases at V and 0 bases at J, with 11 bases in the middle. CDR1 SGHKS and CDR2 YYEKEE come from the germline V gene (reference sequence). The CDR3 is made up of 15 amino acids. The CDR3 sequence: CASSRGESSGNTIYF. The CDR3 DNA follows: TGTGCCAGCAGCCGAGGGGAGAGCTCTGGAAACACCATATATTTT. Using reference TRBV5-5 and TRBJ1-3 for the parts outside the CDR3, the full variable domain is DAGVTQSPTHLIKTRGQQVTLRCSPISGHKSVSWYQQVLGQGPQFIFQYYEKEERGRGNFPDRFSARQFPNYSSELNVNALLLGDSALYLCASSRGESSGNTIYFGEGSWLTVV.

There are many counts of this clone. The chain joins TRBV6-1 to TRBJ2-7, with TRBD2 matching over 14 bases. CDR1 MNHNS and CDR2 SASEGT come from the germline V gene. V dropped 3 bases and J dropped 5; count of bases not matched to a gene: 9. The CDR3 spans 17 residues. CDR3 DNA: TGTGCCAGCAGTGACCCGGGACTAGCGGGGGTAAAGAACGAGCAGTACTTC. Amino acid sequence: CASSDPGLAGVKNEQYF.

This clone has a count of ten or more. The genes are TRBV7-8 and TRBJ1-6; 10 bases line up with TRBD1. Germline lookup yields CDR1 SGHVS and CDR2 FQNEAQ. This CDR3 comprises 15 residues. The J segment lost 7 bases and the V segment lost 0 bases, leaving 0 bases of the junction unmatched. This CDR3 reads CASSLAGQGNSPLHF. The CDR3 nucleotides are TGTGCCAGCAGCTTAGCGGGACAGGGGAATTCACCCCTCCACTTT.

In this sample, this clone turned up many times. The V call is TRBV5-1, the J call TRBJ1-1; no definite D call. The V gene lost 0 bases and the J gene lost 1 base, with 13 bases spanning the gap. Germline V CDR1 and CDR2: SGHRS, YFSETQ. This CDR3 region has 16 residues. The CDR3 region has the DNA TGCGCCAGCAGCTTGGTATCCAGGAGAGGGAACACTGAAGCTTTCTTT. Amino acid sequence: CASSLVSRRGNTEAFF.

CDR3 in amino acids: CSVVWTRNTEAFF. CDR3 sequence (DNA): TGCAGCGTTGTATGGACAAGGAACACTGAAGCTTTCTTT. The chain employs TRBV29-1 and TRBJ1-1; maybe TRBD1 (5 bases). Per germline, CDR1 SQVTM and CDR2 ANQGSEA. CDR3 length: 13 amino acids. V lost 4 bases, J lost 1 base, and 10 bases lay in between.

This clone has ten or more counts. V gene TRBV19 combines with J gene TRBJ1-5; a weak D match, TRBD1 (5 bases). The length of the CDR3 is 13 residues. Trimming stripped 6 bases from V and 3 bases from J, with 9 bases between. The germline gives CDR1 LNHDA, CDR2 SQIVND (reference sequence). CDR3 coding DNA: TGTGCCAGTAGGAGGGGTCCCAATCAGCCCCAGCATTTT. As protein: CASRRGPNQPQHF. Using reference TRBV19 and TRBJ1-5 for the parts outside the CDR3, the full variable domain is DGGITQSPKYLFRKEGQNVTLSCEQNLNHDAMYWYRQDPGQGLRLIYYSQIVNDFQKGDIAEGYSVSREKKESFPLTVTSAQKNPTAFYLCASRRGPNQPQHFGDGTRLSIL.

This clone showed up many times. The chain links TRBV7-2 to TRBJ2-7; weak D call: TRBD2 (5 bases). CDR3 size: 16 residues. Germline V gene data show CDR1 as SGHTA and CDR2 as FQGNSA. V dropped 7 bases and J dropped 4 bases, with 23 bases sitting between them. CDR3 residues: CASTIRSIASSYEQYF. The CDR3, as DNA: TGTGCCAGCACCATAAGGTCTATAGCGAGCTCGTACGAGCAGTACTTC.

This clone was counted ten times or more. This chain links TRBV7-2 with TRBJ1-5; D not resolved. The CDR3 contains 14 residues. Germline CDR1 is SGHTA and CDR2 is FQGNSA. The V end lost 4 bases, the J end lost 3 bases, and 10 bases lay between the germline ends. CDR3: CASSSYSYNQPQHF. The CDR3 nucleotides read TGTGCCAGCAGCTCATACAGTTACAATCAGCCCCAGCATTTT.

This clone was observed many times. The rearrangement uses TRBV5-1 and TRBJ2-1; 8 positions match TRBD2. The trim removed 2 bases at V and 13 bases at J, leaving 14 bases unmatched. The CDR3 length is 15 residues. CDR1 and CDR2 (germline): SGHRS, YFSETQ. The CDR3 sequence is CASSFTSGELLEQFF. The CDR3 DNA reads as TGCGCCAGCAGCTTTACTAGCGGAGAACTATTGGAACAGTTCTTC.

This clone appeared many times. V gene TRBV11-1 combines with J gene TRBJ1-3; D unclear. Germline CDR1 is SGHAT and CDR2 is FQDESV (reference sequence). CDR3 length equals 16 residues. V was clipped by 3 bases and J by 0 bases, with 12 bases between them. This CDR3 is CASSLHPGTSGNTIYF. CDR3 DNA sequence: TGTGCCAGCAGCTTGCATCCAGGCACCTCTGGAAACACCATATATTTT.

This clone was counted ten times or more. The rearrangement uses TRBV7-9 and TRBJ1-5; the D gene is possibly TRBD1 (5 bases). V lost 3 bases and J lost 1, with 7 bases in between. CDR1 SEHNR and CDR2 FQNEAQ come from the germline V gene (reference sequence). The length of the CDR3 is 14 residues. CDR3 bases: TGTGCCAGCAGCTTGAGGGGAAGCAATCAGCCCCAGCATTTT. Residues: CASSLRGSNQPQHF.

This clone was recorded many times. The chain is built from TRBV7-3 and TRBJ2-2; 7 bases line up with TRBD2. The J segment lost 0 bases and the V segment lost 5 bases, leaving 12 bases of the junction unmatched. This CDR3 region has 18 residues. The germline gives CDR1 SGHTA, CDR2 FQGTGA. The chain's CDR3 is CASSHYRVAGTNTGELFF. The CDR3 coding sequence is TGTGCCAGCAGCCATTATAGGGTAGCGGGCACGAACACCGGGGAGCTGTTTTTT.

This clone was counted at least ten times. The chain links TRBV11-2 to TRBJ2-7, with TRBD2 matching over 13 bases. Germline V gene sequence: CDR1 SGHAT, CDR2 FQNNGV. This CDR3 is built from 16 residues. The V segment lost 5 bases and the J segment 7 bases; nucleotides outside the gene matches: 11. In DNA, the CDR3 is TGTGCCAGCAGCACGATAGGACTAGCGGGAGTGAATGAGCAGTACTTC. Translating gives CASSTIGLAGVNEQYF.

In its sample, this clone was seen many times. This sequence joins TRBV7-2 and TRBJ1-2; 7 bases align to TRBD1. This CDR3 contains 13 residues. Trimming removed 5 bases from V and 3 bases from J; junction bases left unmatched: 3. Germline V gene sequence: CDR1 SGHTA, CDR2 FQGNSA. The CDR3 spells CASSQDRYYGYTF. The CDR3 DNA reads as TGTGCCAGCAGCCAGGACAGGTACTATGGCTACACCTTC.

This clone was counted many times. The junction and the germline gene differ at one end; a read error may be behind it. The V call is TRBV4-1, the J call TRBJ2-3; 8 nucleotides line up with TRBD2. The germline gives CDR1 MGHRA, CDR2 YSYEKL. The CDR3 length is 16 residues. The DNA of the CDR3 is TGCACCAGCAGCCAGTTAATAGCGGGAAGCACAGATACGCAGTATTTT. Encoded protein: CTSSQLIAGSTDTQYF.

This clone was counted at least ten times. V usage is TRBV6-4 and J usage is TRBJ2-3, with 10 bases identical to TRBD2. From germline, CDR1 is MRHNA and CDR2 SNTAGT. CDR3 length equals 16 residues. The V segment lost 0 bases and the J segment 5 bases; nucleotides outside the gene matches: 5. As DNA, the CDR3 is TGTGCCAGCAGTGACTCGACAGCGGGGGGGCAAGATACGCAGTATTTT. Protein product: CASSDSTAGGQDTQYF.

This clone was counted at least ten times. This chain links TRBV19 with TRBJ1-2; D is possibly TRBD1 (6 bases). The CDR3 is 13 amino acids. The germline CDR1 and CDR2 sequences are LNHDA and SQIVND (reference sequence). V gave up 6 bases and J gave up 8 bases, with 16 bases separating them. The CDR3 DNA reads TGTGCCAGTAGACCCACAGGGTCTGAGGGCTACACCTTC. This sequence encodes CASRPTGSEGYTF.

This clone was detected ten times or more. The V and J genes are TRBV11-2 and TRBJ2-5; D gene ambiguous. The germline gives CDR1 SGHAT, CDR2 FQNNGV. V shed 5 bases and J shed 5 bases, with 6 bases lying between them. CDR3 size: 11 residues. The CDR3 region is CASSRLETQYF. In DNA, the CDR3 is TGTGCCAGCAGCAGACTTGAGACCCAGTACTTC. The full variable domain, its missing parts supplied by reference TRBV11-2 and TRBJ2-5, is EAGVAQSPRYKIIEKRQSVAFWCNPISGHATLYWYQQILGQGPKLLIQFQNNGVVDDSQLPKDRFSAERLKGVDSTLKIQPAKLEDSAVYLCASSRLETQYFGPGTRLLVL.

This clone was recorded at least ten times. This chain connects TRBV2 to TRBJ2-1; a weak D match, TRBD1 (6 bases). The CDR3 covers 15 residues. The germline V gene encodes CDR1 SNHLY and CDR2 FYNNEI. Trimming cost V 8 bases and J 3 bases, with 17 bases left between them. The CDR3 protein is CASGSPGGFYNEQFF. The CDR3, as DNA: TGTGCCAGCGGGTCCCCTGGGGGCTTCTACAATGAGCAGTTCTTC.

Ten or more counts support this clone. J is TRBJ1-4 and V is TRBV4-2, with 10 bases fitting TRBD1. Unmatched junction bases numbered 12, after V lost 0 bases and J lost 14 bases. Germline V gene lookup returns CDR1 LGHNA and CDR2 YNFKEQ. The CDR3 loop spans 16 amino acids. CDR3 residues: CASSQELGTGERRLFF. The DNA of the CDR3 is TGTGCCAGCAGCCAAGAACTAGGGACAGGGGAGAGACGGCTGTTTTTT.